Given below is one TCR beta chain in context. The data originate from a study of blood T cell repertoires in COVID-19. Authors' analysis steps: The authors estimated nucleated cell counts from reference gene primer amplification. TCRdb keeps only in-frame clones here, not all; method: immunoSEQ multiplex PCR. The DNA gave D and trimming, while V, J and clone size come from that table. The table has 60,000 to 90,000 clones, about 88% seen once. Trimming at V came to 6 bases and at J to 3 bases, leaving 9 bases not matched to a gene. The CDR3 totals 15 residues. CDR1 and CDR2 from the germline V gene are MNHEY and SVGAGI.

This clonotype was obtained from a man aged 55-75 years with COVID-19, enrolled during active disease. The chain recombines TRBV6-5 with TRBJ1-2; 8 bases map to TRBD1. Input material: peripheral blood. The CDR3 region has the DNA TGTGCCAGCAGGCAACAGGGGGGACTCGACTATGGCTACACCTTC. Translating it yields CASRQQGGLDYGYTF.